This T cell receptor (beta chain) was profiled in a study of blood T cell repertoires in COVID-19. As handled by the study authors: Quantification of nucleated cells was approximated via reference gene primer amplification. Method: immunoSEQ multiplex PCR; TCRdb's copy keeps in-frame clones and lacks some. V and J calls and clone size are those listed in that table; D and trimming were worked out from the DNA. The table lists some 59,000 clones, more than 80% of them singletons. The CDR3 is 14 residues long. J gave up 4 bases and V 0 bases, and 3 bases lay outside the gene matches. CDR1 and CDR2 (germline): SGHRS, YFSETQ.

Sequenced input: peripheral blood. The J gene is TRBJ1-1, the V gene TRBV5-1, with 7 bases fitting TRBD1. The sequence came from an older woman with acute or convalescent COVID-19. The DNA for the CDR3 is TGCGCCAGCAGCTTGGGGGCAGGGGGCACTGAAGCTTTCTTT. Protein sequence: CASSLGAGGTEAFF.